Following are 27 T cell receptor beta chains from one sample sequenced in a study of molecular identifiers for immune sequencing clone quantification. TCRdb ran MiXCR on the PCR reads and lists one entry per CDR3 protein. This sample carries 490,000 or so distinct CDR3 sequences, roughly 24% of them seen once, and the ten largest clones take around 0.78%. The sample was naive CD8+ T cells from blood, with Jurkat cell RNA spiked in. Subset meaning: FACS-sorted CD8+CD4-CCR7+CD45RA+ naive T cells. Source of these receptors: a human donor in good health. Some libraries in this study had Jurkat cell RNA spiked in.

There are a few counts of this clonotype. The genes are TRBV6-5 and TRBJ1-6; no definite D call. Between the trimmed V and J ends, which lost 2 bases and 3 bases, there was a span of 8 bases. Germline-derived CDR1 and CDR2 are MNHEY and SVGAGI. The length of the CDR3 is 15 residues. The CDR3 loop is CASSYGDLYNSPLHF. The CDR3 nucleotides read TGTGCCAGCAGTTACGGGGATCTCTATAATTCACCCCTCCACTTT.

This clonotype came up many times. CDR3 in DNA: TGTGCCAGCACTGGGACAGATAGCAATCAGCCCCAGCATTTT. This encodes CASTGTDSNQPQHF. The chain employs TRBV2 and TRBJ1-5, with TRBD1 identical over 7 bases. CDR1 is SNHLY, CDR2 FYNNEI, per germline. The CDR3 length is 14 residues. The V and J ends lost 7 bases and 0 bases, in that order; junction bases with no gene match: 3.

This clonotype was seen more than once but under ten times. This chain uses TRBV7-2 with TRBJ2-1; perhaps TRBD2 as D (5 bases). Per germline, CDR1 SGHTA and CDR2 FQGNSA. This CDR3 contains 14 residues. The ends were cut back, 0 bases at V and 8 bases at J, with 11 bases in the middle. CDR3: CASSLAAASYEQFF. The CDR3 nucleotides read TGTGCCAGCAGCTTAGCAGCGGCCAGCTATGAGCAGTTCTTC. Drawing the rest from reference TRBV7-2 and TRBJ2-1, the complete variable domain is GAGVSQSPSNKVTEKGKDVELRCDPISGHTALYWYRQSLGQGLEFLIYFQGNSAPDKSGLPSDRFSAERTGGSVSTLTIQRTQQEDSAVYLCASSLAAASYEQFFGPGTRLTVL.

With respect to this clonotype: This may be a read error: a much more frequent sequence differs by one nucleotide. V usage is TRBV29-1 and J usage is TRBJ2-7; no clear D. The CDR3 spans 12 residues. The V end lost 6 bases, the J end lost 6 bases, and 15 bases lay between the germline ends. The germline gives CDR1 SQVTM, CDR2 ANQGSEA. This CDR3 reads CSVAGASGEQYF. The DNA of the CDR3 is TGCAGCGTGGCCGGAGCTAGTGGCGAGCAGTACTTC.

V usage is TRBV19 and J usage is TRBJ2-7; no firm D call. CDR3 length: 14 amino acids. V gave up 6 bases and J gave up 4 bases, with 16 bases separating them. Germline values: CDR1 LNHDA, CDR2 SQIVND (reference sequence). The CDR3 protein is CASSPLLRAYEQYF. CDR3 DNA sequence: TGTGCCAGTAGCCCCCTCTTACGTGCGTACGAGCAGTACTTC.

The rearrangement links TRBV3-1 to TRBJ2-7; D call uncertain. CDR1 LGHDT and CDR2 YNNKEL come from the germline V gene (reference sequence). CDR3 length: 17 residues. V dropped 4 bases and J dropped 3 bases, with 22 bases sitting between them. CDR3 coding DNA: TGTGCCAGCAGCCTCGCAAGACGTGGCGGTTTGGGCTACGAGCAGTACTTC. Translated: CASSLARRGGLGYEQYF.

This clonotype was observed at least ten times. The genes are TRBV3-1 and TRBJ1-1, with D possibly matching TRBD1 (5 bases). Germline lookup yields CDR1 LGHDT and CDR2 YNNKEL (reference sequence). The CDR3 is 14 amino acids. V was cut by 4 bases and J by 5 bases, with 14 bases left in between. The CDR3 loop is CASSPVGGMTEAFF. Here the CDR3 DNA reads TGTGCCAGCAGCCCTGTTGGGGGGATGACTGAAGCTTTCTTT. The full variable domain, rest sourced from reference TRBV3-1 and TRBJ1-1, is DTAVSQTPKYLVTQMGNDKSIKCEQNLGHDTMYWYKQDSKKFLKIMFSYNNKELIINETVPNRFSPKSPDKAHLNLHINSLELGDSAVYFCASSPVGGMTEAFFGQGTRLTVV.

The rearrangement uses TRBV4-1 and TRBJ2-3; perhaps TRBD2 as D (6 bases). V lost 1 base, J lost 0 bases, and 17 bases lay in between. Germline CDR1 MGHRA, CDR2 YSYEKL. The CDR3 totals 18 residues. CDR3 bases: TGCGCCAGCAGCCAAGGGGTAGCGGAACCTTCTAGCACAGATACGCAGTATTTT. As protein: CASSQGVAEPSSTDTQYF.

This clonotype appeared a few times. The chain carries TRBV16 and TRBJ1-2; a weak D match, TRBD1 (6 bases). In germline, CDR1 is KGHSY, CDR2 FQNENV. This CDR3 is built from 14 residues. V was cut by 0 bases and J by 2 bases, with 7 bases left in between. The CDR3 sequence is CASSQSQGNYGYTF. CDR3 DNA sequence: TGTGCCAGCAGCCAATCCCAGGGGAACTATGGCTACACCTTC.

In the case of this clonotype: A clone one base away is much larger, so this may be a read error. The chain is built from TRBV4-3 and TRBJ2-7; 7 bases agree with TRBD2. The CDR3 has 16 residues. J was trimmed by 5 bases and V by 0 bases; bases with no gene match: 10. The germline gives CDR1 LGHNA, CDR2 YSLEER. CDR3 in DNA: TGCGCCAGCAGCCAAGATCGGGGAGCGGGGCCCAACGAGCAGTACTTC. This encodes CASSQDRGAGPNEQYF.

The rearrangement joins TRBV7-9 to TRBJ2-7; 9 nucleotides line up with TRBD2. The V gene's germline CDR1 is SEHNR and CDR2 FQNEAQ (reference sequence). This CDR3 has 16 residues. V lost 4 bases to trimming and J lost 2 bases; unmatched junction nucleotides: 9. As DNA, the CDR3 is TGTGCCAGCAGCTCCTTTAGCGGGGGAGAGGCCTACGAGCAGTACTTC. This codes for CASSSFSGGEAYEQYF.

In its sample, this clonotype was seen a few times. The rearrangement uses TRBV4-3 and TRBJ2-7, with TRBD1 matching 7 bases. This CDR3 comprises 15 residues. Unmatched junction bases numbered 8, after V lost 3 bases and J lost 3 bases. CDR1 is LGHNA and CDR2 is YSLEER in the germline V gene. The CDR3 DNA reads TGCGCCAGCAGCCAGTCCGGGACAGCAGACTACGAGCAGTACTTC. Translated, it gives CASSQSGTADYEQYF.

About this clonotype: This may be a read error: a much more frequent sequence differs by one nucleotide. This rearrangement joins TRBV4-1 to TRBJ2-1, with 12 bases lining up with TRBD2. CDR1 and CDR2 from the germline V gene are MGHRA and YSYEKL. The CDR3 has 16 residues. The V and J ends lost 2 bases and 10 bases, in that order; junction bases with no gene match: 9. CDR3 loop: CASSQLPSGGAAEQFF. The CDR3 nucleotides read TGCGCCAGCAGCCAACTGCCTAGCGGGGGGGCCGCGGAGCAGTTCTTC.

The chain employs TRBV6-9 and TRBJ2-7; maybe TRBD1 (5 bases). CDR3 length equals 13 residues. Deletions cut 11 bases from V and 0 bases from J, with 14 bases between. CDR1 is MNHGY and CDR2 is SVAAGI in the germline V gene. DNA of the CDR3: TGTGCCGGACCGGACACCTCCTCCTACGAGCAGTACTTC. Protein: CAGPDTSSYEQYF.

This clonotype was observed a few times. The V and J genes are TRBV7-9 and TRBJ1-1; TRBD1 agrees at 9 bases. There are 15 residues in the CDR3. Germline trimming cut 5 bases from V and 7 bases from J; bases unmatched to any gene: 11. Germline V gene sequence: CDR1 SEHNR, CDR2 FQNEAQ (reference sequence). CDR3 sequence (DNA): TGTGCCAGCAGCCCGTTGGGACAGGGTCGATTTGAAGCTTTCTTT. Protein sequence: CASSPLGQGRFEAFF.

This clonotype has more than one count but fewer than ten. The chain is built from TRBV7-2 and TRBJ2-7, with unresolved D. This CDR3 spans 14 amino acids. CDR1 is SGHTA and CDR2 is FQGNSA in the germline V gene. V shed 5 bases and J shed 0 bases, with 11 bases lying between them. For the CDR3, the DNA is TGTGCCAGCAGCATCTACCCCCACTCCTACGAGCAGTACTTC. Translated, it gives CASSIYPHSYEQYF. The full variable domain, with the rest looked up from reference TRBV7-2 and TRBJ2-7, is GAGVSQSPSNKVTEKGKDVELRCDPISGHTALYWYRQSLGQGLEFLIYFQGNSAPDKSGLPSDRFSAERTGGSVSTLTIQRTQQEDSAVYLCASSIYPHSYEQYFGPGTRLTVT.

The table lists this clonotype with many counts. The chain has TRBV12-3 or TRBV12-4 and TRBJ1-4, with 7 bases fitting TRBD1. V was pared by 5 bases and J by 7 bases, with 7 bases of the junction left unmatched. This CDR3 has 14 amino acids. CDR3 in amino acids: CASSPRGMSEKLFF. CDR3 in DNA: TGTGCCAGCAGTCCCAGGGGGATGAGTGAAAAACTGTTTTTT.

In this sample, this clonotype turned up many times. CDR3 in DNA: TGTGCCAGCAGTTTAGATTCGCCTGAAGCTTTCTTT. It is translated as CASSLDSPEAFF. The gene calls are TRBV28 and TRBJ1-1; D unresolved. The germline V gene encodes CDR1 MDHEN and CDR2 SYDVKM. The CDR3 runs 12 residues. Trimming cost V 2 bases and J 6 bases, with 7 bases left between them. Complete variable domain (other parts from reference TRBV28 and TRBJ1-1): DVKVTQSSRYLVKRTGEKVFLECVQDMDHENMFWYRQDPGLGLRLIYFSYDVKMKEKGDIPEGYSVSREKKERFSLILESASTNQTSMYLCASSLDSPEAFFGQGTRLTVV.

This clonotype was detected many times. This chain uses TRBV3-1 with TRBJ1-5; unclear D gene. The germline V and J ends were trimmed by 6 bases and 6 bases, with 12 bases remaining between them. Germline lookup yields CDR1 LGHDT and CDR2 YNNKEL (reference sequence). CDR3 size: 13 residues. The CDR3 nucleotides read TGTGCCAGCAGTGCTGGGCGGGGTCAGCCCCAGCATTTT. It is translated as CASSAGRGQPQHF.

This clonotype was observed many times. The V gene is TRBV29-1, the J gene TRBJ2-3; D remains ambiguous. V shed 0 bases and J shed 2 bases, with 9 bases lying between them. Germline-derived CDR1 and CDR2 are SQVTM and ANQGSEA. This CDR3 contains 14 residues. The CDR3 sequence: CSVEEVVPTDTQYF. The CDR3, as DNA: TGCAGCGTTGAAGAAGTGGTCCCCACAGATACGCAGTATTTT.

This chain links TRBV7-9 with TRBJ2-7; TRBD2 aligns across 7 bases. CDR1 and CDR2 (germline): SEHNR, FQNEAQ (reference sequence). V dropped 6 bases and J dropped 0; count of bases not matched to a gene: 20. The CDR3 has 19 residues. The CDR3 DNA is TGTGCCAGCAGTTCATACTTCGACGGGACCGGGACTAACTCCTACGAGCAGTACTTC. Amino acids: CASSSYFDGTGTNSYEQYF.

This clonotype has a count of ten or more. The rearrangement links TRBV7-2 to TRBJ1-1; 8 bases align to TRBD1. The V segment lost 4 bases and the J segment 4 bases; nucleotides outside the gene matches: 5. Per germline, CDR1 SGHTA and CDR2 FQGNSA. This CDR3 region has 14 residues. The CDR3 region has the DNA TGTGCCAGCAGCTCCAGGGGGCTTGGCACTGAAGCTTTCTTT. Amino acid sequence: CASSSRGLGTEAFF.

This clonotype was seen repeatedly, ten times or more. V usage is TRBV4-3 and J usage is TRBJ1-6; D is perhaps TRBD1 (5 bases). The V and J ends lost 0 bases and 9 bases respectively, with 15 bases between them. CDR1 LGHNA and CDR2 YSLEER come from the germline V gene. The CDR3 has 16 residues. CDR3 nucleotides: TGCGCCAGCAGCCAAGATTCCCTCAGGGTATCTTCACCCCTCCACTTT. The encoded protein is CASSQDSLRVSSPLHF.

For this clonotype: One end of the junction is discordant with germline, which a read error may explain. V and J are TRBV20-1 and TRBJ2-7; D is possibly TRBD1 (6 bases). CDR1 and CDR2 from the germline V gene are DFQATT and SNEGSKA (reference sequence). The CDR3 sequence is 13 residues long. The CDR3 DNA sequence: TGCAGTGCTAGAAGACAGGACCACTACGTGCAGTACTTC. It is translated as CSARRQDHYVQYF.

This clonotype was seen repeatedly, ten times or more. The chain uses TRBV12-3 or TRBV12-4 and TRBJ2-1, with no clear D. The CDR3 sequence is 12 residues long. V dropped 3 bases and J dropped 7 bases, with 7 bases sitting between them. The CDR3 here is CASSFGWNEQFF. The CDR3 DNA sequence: TGTGCCAGCAGTTTTGGGTGGAATGAGCAGTTCTTC.

As to this clonotype: The junction differs from germline at one of its ends, possibly a read error. The chain recombines TRBV10-3 with TRBJ1-2; TRBD1 agrees at 12 bases. CDR1 ENHRY and CDR2 SYGVKD come from the germline V gene. The CDR3 is 15 amino acids. CDR3 sequence: CATSEGQGAFNGYTF. The CDR3 region has the DNA TGTGCCACCAGTGAGGGACAGGGGGCCTTCAATGGCTACACCTTC.

The V and J genes are TRBV6-1 and TRBJ2-3; D not certain. Germline-derived CDR1 and CDR2 are MNHNS and SASEGT. This CDR3 spans 16 amino acids. Trimming took 3 bases from V and 0 from J, leaving 13 bases between them. The CDR3 nucleotides read TGTGCCAGCAGTGATCGACCAATGCCTAGCACAGATACGCAGTATTTT. Protein: CASSDRPMPSTDTQYF.